Each of the 25 T cell receptor beta chains below was sequenced from the same sample in a study of blood T cell repertoires in COVID-19. Method: immunoSEQ multiplex PCR; TCRdb's copy keeps in-frame clones and lacks some. There are about 75,000 clones in the sample; around two thirds occur only once, and approximately 2.4% lies in the top ten. The specimen was peripheral blood. The receptors stem from a human donor with acute or convalescent COVID-19. The donor label of this sample is uncertain.

This clone was found a few times. The CDR3 spells CASSKSGSSSYEQYF. Written as DNA, the CDR3 is TGTGCCAGCAGTAAAAGCGGGTCGAGCTCCTACGAGCAGTACTTC. The chain is built from TRBV7-9 and TRBJ2-7; a weak D match, TRBD2 (6 bases). In germline, CDR1 is SEHNR, CDR2 FQNEAQ (reference sequence). There are 15 residues in the CDR3. Trimming left V 6 bases short and J 0 bases short, with 15 bases between. The whole variable domain, remainder taken from reference TRBV7-9 and TRBJ2-7, is DTGVSQNPRHKITKRGQNVTFRCDPISEHNRLYWYRQTLGQGPEFLTYFQNEAQLEKSRLLSDRFSAERPKGSFSTLEIQRTEQGDSAMYLCASSKSGSSSYEQYFGPGTRLTVT.

The chain links TRBV5-4 to TRBJ1-2; the D gene is possibly TRBD1 (5 bases). CDR3 length equals 15 residues. CDR1 and CDR2 (germline): SGHNT, YYREEE (reference sequence). Trimming shortened V by 1 base and J by 3 bases, and 13 bases separated the two germline ends. This CDR3 reads CASSLLLTDDYGYTF. Here the CDR3 DNA reads TGTGCCAGCAGCTTGCTCTTGACAGACGACTATGGCTACACCTTC.

Only a few counts were recorded for this clone. The chain joins TRBV5-1 to TRBJ1-1; the D gene is possibly TRBD1 (5 bases). The CDR3 spans 15 residues. V lost 0 bases and J lost 1, with 10 bases in between. In germline, CDR1 is SGHRS, CDR2 YFSETQ. As DNA, the CDR3 is TGCGCCAGCAGCTTGGTAGGGGCAGCGAACACTGAAGCTTTCTTT. It yields the protein CASSLVGAANTEAFF.

The chain carries TRBV5-1 and TRBJ2-2; perhaps TRBD1 as D (5 bases). The V end lost 0 bases, the J end lost 6 bases, and 15 bases lay between the germline ends. Looked up from germline, CDR1 is SGHRS and CDR2 is YFSETQ. There are 16 residues in the CDR3. CDR3: CASSLAAGLRAGELFF. The CDR3 coding sequence is TGCGCCAGCAGCTTGGCCGCAGGGCTGAGAGCCGGGGAGCTGTTTTTT.

Only one count was recorded for this clone. V and J are TRBV27 and TRBJ1-2, with TRBD1 matching over 7 bases. The CDR3 sequence is 13 residues long. Germline values: CDR1 MNHEY, CDR2 SMNVEV (reference sequence). V dropped 6 bases and J dropped 4; count of bases not matched to a gene: 5. The CDR3 region is CASRQTGSYGYTF. Here the CDR3 DNA reads TGTGCCAGCAGGCAGACAGGGTCCTATGGCTACACCTTC.

The chain recombines TRBV5-1 with TRBJ2-1, with TRBD2 matching over 8 bases. After removal of 4 bases from V and 2 bases from J, the junction contained 11 bases not matched to a gene. The CDR3 is made up of 17 amino acids. Germline lookup yields CDR1 SGHRS and CDR2 YFSETQ. CDR3 nucleotides: TGCGCCAGCAGCACGGGTAGCGGGGTACCCGCCTACAATGAGCAGTTCTTC. It codes for CASSTGSGVPAYNEQFF.

Of note for this clone: Germline and junction disagree at one end, which may indicate a read error. The J gene is TRBJ2-7, the V gene TRBV12-3 or TRBV12-4, with 9 bases fitting TRBD2. The CDR3 runs 13 residues. In nucleotides, the CDR3 is TGTGCCAGCAGATTAGCGGGAGCGTACGAGCAGTACTTC. Translated: CASRLAGAYEQYF.

The sample holds a few counts of this clone. The chain employs TRBV20-1 and TRBJ1-4, with D perhaps matching TRBD1 (6 bases). Germline V CDR1 and CDR2: DFQATT, SNEGSKA (reference sequence). V lost 3 bases to trimming and J lost 0 bases, with 14 bases between them. This CDR3 has 16 residues. The CDR3 region is CSASSGQLATNEKLFF. As DNA, the CDR3 is TGCAGTGCTAGTAGTGGACAGCTTGCAACTAATGAAAAACTGTTTTTT.

By sample fraction, this clone is medium-sized. The V call is TRBV6-1, the J call TRBJ1-5; 7 bases align to TRBD1. The ends lost 3 bases at V and 1 base at J; junction bases unmatched: 0. Germline loops: CDR1 MNHNS, CDR2 SASEGT. This CDR3 region has 14 residues. The DNA for the CDR3 is TGTGCCAGCAGTGAGACAGGGAGCAATCAGCCCCAGCATTTT. Protein product: CASSETGSNQPQHF.

The chain recombines TRBV10-3 with TRBJ2-7, with TRBD1 as a possible D gene (5 bases). The CDR3 is made up of 13 amino acids. The V gene's germline CDR1 is ENHRY and CDR2 SYGVKD. Trimming shortened V by 2 bases and J by 3 bases, and 8 bases separated the two germline ends. This CDR3 reads CAISERQGYEQYF. In DNA, the CDR3 is TGTGCCATCAGTGAGAGGCAGGGCTACGAGCAGTACTTC.

This clone has only a few counts. The V call is TRBV9, the J call TRBJ2-1; maybe TRBD2 (6 bases). V was pared by 3 bases and J by 1 base, with 14 bases between. Germline V gene lookup returns CDR1 SGDLS and CDR2 YYNGEE. The CDR3 is 16 residues long. This chain's CDR3 is CASSASSGSSYNEQFF. The DNA for the CDR3 is TGTGCCAGCAGCGCCTCAAGCGGGTCTTCCTACAATGAGCAGTTCTTC. The entire variable domain, with the rest obtained from reference TRBV9 and TRBJ2-1, is as follows: DSGVTQTPKHLITATGQRVTLRCSPRSGDLSVYWYQQSLDQGLQFLIQYYNGEERAKGNILERFSAQQFPDLHSELNLSSLELGDSALYFCASSASSGSSYNEQFFGPGTRLTVL.

This rearrangement joins TRBV18 to TRBJ1-1; D not resolved. CDR3 length equals 12 residues. The V gene's germline CDR1 is KGHSH and CDR2 LQKENI. The germline V and J ends were trimmed by 2 bases and 4 bases, with 5 bases remaining between them. The CDR3 DNA follows: TGTGCCAGCTCACCAGGCAGCACTGAAGCTTTCTTT. Amino acid sequence: CASSPGSTEAFF.

The V and J genes are TRBV6-1 and TRBJ1-5, with unresolved D. Germline CDR1 reads MNHNS; CDR2 reads SASEGT. V was clipped by 2 bases and J by 7 bases, with 15 bases between them. This CDR3 has 15 amino acids. DNA for the CDR3: TGTGCCAGCAGTGAATCCGGGATTTTCGGCCAGCCCCAGCATTTT. It specifies CASSESGIFGQPQHF.

The chain recombines TRBV18 with TRBJ2-2; 7 bases line up with TRBD2. CDR3 length: 15 amino acids. J gave up 5 bases and V 6 bases, and 9 bases lay outside the gene matches. Germline V gives CDR1 KGHSH, CDR2 LQKENI. The CDR3 DNA reads as TGTGCCAGCTCCGCGCTAGCGGATCCAACCGGGGAGCTGTTTTTT. This sequence encodes CASSALADPTGELFF.

The chain joins TRBV4-2 to TRBJ2-5; 9 bases align to TRBD1. The germline CDR1 and CDR2 sequences are LGHNA and YNFKEQ. The CDR3 is 17 residues long. V lost 4 bases, J lost 4 bases, and 13 bases stayed unmatched. The CDR3 spells CASSPQGPGQGGETQYF. CDR3 coding DNA: TGTGCCAGCAGCCCCCAAGGCCCGGGACAGGGCGGAGAGACCCAGTACTTC.

This clone was seen a handful of times. The chain combines TRBV28 with TRBJ2-7; perhaps TRBD2 as D (6 bases). CDR1 and CDR2 (germline): MDHEN, SYDVKM. V shed 7 bases and J shed 5 bases, with 21 bases lying between them. The CDR3 length is 15 residues. This CDR3 is CASTPERGWGDEQYF. The CDR3 DNA sequence: TGTGCCAGCACTCCAGAACGGGGCTGGGGGGACGAGCAGTACTTC. The entire variable domain, with the rest obtained from reference TRBV28 and TRBJ2-7, is as follows: DVKVTQSSRYLVKRTGEKVFLECVQDMDHENMFWYRQDPGLGLRLIYFSYDVKMKEKGDIPEGYSVSREKKERFSLILESASTNQTSMYLCASTPERGWGDEQYFGPGTRLTVT.

V gene TRBV4-3 combines with J gene TRBJ2-1, with a weak D call TRBD2 (6 bases). The CDR3 extends over 14 amino acids. Germline CDR1 reads LGHNA; CDR2 reads YSLEER. V was shortened by 0 bases and J by 9 bases, with 12 bases between the two germline ends. CDR3 loop: CASSQDPSDGEQFF. The CDR3 DNA sequence: TGCGCCAGCAGCCAAGATCCTAGCGATGGTGAGCAGTTCTTC.

This clone appeared a few times. The V and J genes are TRBV15 and TRBJ2-2, with TRBD2 identical over 10 bases. This CDR3 comprises 14 residues. With V trimmed by 6 bases and J by 9 bases, 7 bases remained unmatched. Germline loops: CDR1 LNHNV, CDR2 YYDKDF (reference sequence). The CDR3 nucleotides read TGTGCCACCAGGGAGCGGGAGGGCTTCTGGGAGCTGTTTTTT. Amino acid sequence: CATREREGFWELFF.

This rearrangement joins TRBV28 to TRBJ2-6, with D perhaps matching TRBD2 (5 bases). V was shortened by 6 bases and J by 0 bases, with 18 bases between the two germline ends. This CDR3 spans 18 amino acids. Germline values: CDR1 MDHEN, CDR2 SYDVKM. This chain's CDR3 is CASSNSGSLSSGANVLTF. CDR3 nucleotides: TGTGCCAGCAGCAACTCGGGATCCCTGAGCTCTGGGGCCAACGTCCTGACTTTC.

The chain combines TRBV11-3 with TRBJ2-1; D may be TRBD2 (5 bases). Germline values: CDR1 SGHNT, CDR2 YENEEA. The CDR3 runs to 15 residues. V lost 4 bases to trimming and J lost 0 bases, with 10 bases between them. The CDR3 DNA reads as TGTGCCAGCAGCTCCTCGGGGAGCTCCTACAATGAGCAGTTCTTC. Translating it yields CASSSSGSSYNEQFF.

Only one count was recorded for this clone. The chain recombines TRBV2 with TRBJ2-7; no clear D. The CDR3 is 13 amino acids. In germline, CDR1 is SNHLY, CDR2 FYNNEI. Trimming shortened V by 0 bases and J by 3 bases, and 6 bases separated the two germline ends. In DNA form, the CDR3 reads TGTGCCAGCAGTGAAGCCGGAGTCTACGAGCAGTACGTC. Its translation: CASSEAGVYEQYV.

The rearrangement links TRBV7-3 to TRBJ2-5, with TRBD2 identical over 7 bases. CDR3 size: 15 residues. Germline V gives CDR1 SGHTA, CDR2 FQGTGA. V trimming: 5 bases; J trimming: 4 bases; junction bases outside the gene matches: 10. In DNA form, the CDR3 reads TGTGCCAGCAGCCGCGGGGCAGGGACTACAGAGACCCAGTACTTC. Translating gives CASSRGAGTTETQYF.

The V and J genes are TRBV14 and TRBJ2-2; TRBD1 matches 8 bases. This CDR3 contains 19 residues. Germline lookup yields CDR1 SGHDN and CDR2 FVKESK. V trimming: 0 bases; J trimming: 0 bases; junction bases outside the gene matches: 9. The CDR3 sequence: CASSQEWDRLRSNTGELFF. CDR3 nucleotides: TGTGCCAGCAGCCAAGAGTGGGACAGGCTACGGTCGAACACCGGGGAGCTGTTTTTT.

V gene TRBV5-6 combines with J gene TRBJ1-5; TRBD1 aligns across 7 bases. CDR3 length: 13 amino acids. CDR1 is SGHDT and CDR2 is YYEEEE in the germline V gene. The V and J ends lost 4 bases and 3 bases, in that order; junction bases with no gene match: 1. This CDR3 reads CASSDRANQPQHF. Written as DNA, the CDR3 is TGTGCCAGCAGCGACAGGGCCAATCAGCCCCAGCATTTT.

The rearrangement uses TRBV6-6 and TRBJ1-5, with 11 bases fitting TRBD1. Trimming took 2 bases from V and 6 from J; bases not matched to a gene: 6. Germline values: CDR1 MNHNY, CDR2 SVGAGI (reference sequence). The CDR3 has 16 amino acids. CDR3 sequence reads: CASSYDGTGGSQPQHF. CDR3 DNA: TGTGCCAGCAGTTACGACGGGACAGGGGGAAGTCAGCCCCAGCATTTT.